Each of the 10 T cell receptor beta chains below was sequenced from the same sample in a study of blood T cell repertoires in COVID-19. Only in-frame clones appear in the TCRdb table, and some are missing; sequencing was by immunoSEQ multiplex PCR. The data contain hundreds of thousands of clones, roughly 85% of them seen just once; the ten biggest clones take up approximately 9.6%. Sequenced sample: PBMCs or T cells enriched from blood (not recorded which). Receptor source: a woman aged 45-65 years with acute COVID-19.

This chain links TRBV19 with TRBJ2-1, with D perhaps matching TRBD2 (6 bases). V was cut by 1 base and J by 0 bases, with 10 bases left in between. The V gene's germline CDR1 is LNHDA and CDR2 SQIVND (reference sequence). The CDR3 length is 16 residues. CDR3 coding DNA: TGTGCCAGTAGTATAGGGGCGGGGAGCTCCTACAATGAGCAGTTCTTC. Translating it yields CASSIGAGSSYNEQFF.

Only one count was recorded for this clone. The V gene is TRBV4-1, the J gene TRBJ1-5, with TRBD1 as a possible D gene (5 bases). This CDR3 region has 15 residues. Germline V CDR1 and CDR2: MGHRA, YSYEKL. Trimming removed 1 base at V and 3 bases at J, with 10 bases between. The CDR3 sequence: CASSQGGAVNQPQHF. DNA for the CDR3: TGCGCCAGCAGCCAAGGCGGGGCAGTCAATCAGCCCCAGCATTTT.

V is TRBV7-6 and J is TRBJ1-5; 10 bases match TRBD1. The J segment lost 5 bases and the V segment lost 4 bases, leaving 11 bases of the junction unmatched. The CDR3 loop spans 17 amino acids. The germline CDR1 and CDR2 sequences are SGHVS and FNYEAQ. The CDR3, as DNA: TGTGCCAGCAGCTCGTCGACCGGACAGGGGGGTTATCAGCCCCAGCATTTT. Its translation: CASSSSTGQGGYQPQHF.

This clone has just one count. DNA for the CDR3: TGTGCCAGCAGTCCAGGACAGGGAAAAGAGCAGCCCCAGCATTTT. It codes for CASSPGQGKEQPQHF. This chain joins TRBV27 and TRBJ1-5; 8 bases are a match to TRBD1. The CDR3 is 15 residues long. Looked up from germline, CDR1 is MNHEY and CDR2 is SMNVEV (reference sequence). Trimming took 5 bases from V and 7 from J; bases not matched to a gene: 10.

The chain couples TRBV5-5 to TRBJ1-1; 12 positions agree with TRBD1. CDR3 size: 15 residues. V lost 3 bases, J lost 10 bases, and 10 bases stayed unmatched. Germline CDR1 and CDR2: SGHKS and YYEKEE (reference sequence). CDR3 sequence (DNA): TGTGCCAGCAGCTCGCCGGGACAGGGGGCAGGAGGAGCTTTCTTT. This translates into CASSSPGQGAGGAFF. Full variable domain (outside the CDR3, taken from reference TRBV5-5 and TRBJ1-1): DAGVTQSPTHLIKTRGQQVTLRCSPISGHKSVSWYQQVLGQGPQFIFQYYEKEERGRGNFPDRFSARQFPNYSSELNVNALLLGDSALYLCASSSPGQGAGGAFFGQGTRLTVV.

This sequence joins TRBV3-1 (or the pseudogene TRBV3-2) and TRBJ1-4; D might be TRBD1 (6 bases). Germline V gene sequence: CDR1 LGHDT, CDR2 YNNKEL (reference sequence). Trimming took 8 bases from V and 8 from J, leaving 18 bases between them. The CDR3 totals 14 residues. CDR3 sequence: CASGLGGQGEKLFF. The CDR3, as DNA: TGTGCCAGCGGGTTAGGGGGACAAGGGGAAAAACTGTTTTTT.

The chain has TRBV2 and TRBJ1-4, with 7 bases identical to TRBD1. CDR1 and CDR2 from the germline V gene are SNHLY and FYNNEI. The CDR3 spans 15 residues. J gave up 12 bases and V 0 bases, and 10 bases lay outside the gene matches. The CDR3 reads CASSEARGRGRELFF. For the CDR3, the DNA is TGTGCCAGCAGTGAAGCGAGGGGGCGCGGTAGGGAACTGTTTTTT. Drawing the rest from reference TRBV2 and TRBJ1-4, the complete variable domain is EPEVTQTPSHQVTQMGQEVILRCVPISNHLYFYWYRQILGQKVEFLVSFYNNEISEKSEIFDDQFSVERPDGSNFTLKIRSTKLEDSAMYFCASSEARGRGRELFFGSGTQLSVL.

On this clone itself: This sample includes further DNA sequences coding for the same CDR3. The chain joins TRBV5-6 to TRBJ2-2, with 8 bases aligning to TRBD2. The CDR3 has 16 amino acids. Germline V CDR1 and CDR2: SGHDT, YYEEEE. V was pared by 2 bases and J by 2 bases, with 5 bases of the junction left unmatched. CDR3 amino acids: CASSFRTSGNTGELFF. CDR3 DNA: TGTGCCAGCAGCTTCAGAACTAGCGGCAACACCGGGGAGCTGTTTTTT.

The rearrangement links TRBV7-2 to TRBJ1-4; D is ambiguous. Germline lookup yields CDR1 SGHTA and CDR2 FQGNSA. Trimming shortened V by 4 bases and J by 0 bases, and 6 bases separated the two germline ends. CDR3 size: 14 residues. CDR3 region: CASSWEPTNEKLFF. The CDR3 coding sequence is TGTGCCAGCAGCTGGGAGCCAACTAATGAAAAACTGTTTTTT.

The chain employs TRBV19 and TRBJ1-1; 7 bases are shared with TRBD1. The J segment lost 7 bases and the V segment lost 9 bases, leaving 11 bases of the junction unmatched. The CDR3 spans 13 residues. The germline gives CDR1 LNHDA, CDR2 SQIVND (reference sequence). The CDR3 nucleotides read TGTGCCAGCCGGGACAGTCGAGAATATGAAGCTTTCTTT. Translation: CASRDSREYEAFF.